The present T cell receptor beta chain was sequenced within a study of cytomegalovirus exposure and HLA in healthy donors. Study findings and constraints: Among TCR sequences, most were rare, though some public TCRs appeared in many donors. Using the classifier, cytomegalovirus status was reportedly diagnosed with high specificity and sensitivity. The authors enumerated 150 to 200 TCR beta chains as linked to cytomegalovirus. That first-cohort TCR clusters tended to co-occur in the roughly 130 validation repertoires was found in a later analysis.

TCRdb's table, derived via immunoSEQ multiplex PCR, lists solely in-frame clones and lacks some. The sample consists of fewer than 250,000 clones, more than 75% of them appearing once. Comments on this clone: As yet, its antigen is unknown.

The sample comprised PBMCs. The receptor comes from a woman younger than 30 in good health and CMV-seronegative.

CDR3 in DNA: TGTGCCAGCAATACGGGGATCTCCTATAATTCACCCCTCCACTTT. It translates to CASNTGISYNSPLHF. The chain has TRBV28 and TRBJ1-6; D call uncertain. Deletions cut 7 bases from V and 0 bases from J, with 10 bases between. Per germline, CDR1 MDHEN and CDR2 SYDVKM. This CDR3 is 15 amino acids long.